This paragraph covers one T cell receptor (beta chain) sequence. Its specific antigen is unknown. Base qualities are not recorded, but no much larger clone differs from it by a single base. In the first month after transplant, blood samples were collected up to 4 times, and after that at least monthly when available. This entry comes from a study of graft-versus-host responses after intestinal transplantation (TCRdb year 2021). With respect to the entire study: Multivisceral, liver-intestinal, or isolated intestinal transplants were received by the recipients. A peak of at least 4% donor T cells among recipient peripheral blood mononuclear cells was the definition used for donor T cell macrochimerism. Rather than going through the commercial service, samples from a few later patients were sequenced in-house on an Illumina MiSeq and processed with MiXCR. Of the 20 to 30 intestinal transplant recipients enrolled in the cohort, one of whom was a retransplant, a few patients without pretransplant specimens were excluded. Anti-thymocyte globulin induction was given to all recipients, followed by maintenance tacrolimus and steroids for approximately three years. After intestinal transplantation, graft-versus-host and host-versus-graft alloreactive T cell clones in the graft, circulation and bone marrow were tracked using bulk TCR-beta CDR3 sequencing. To identify alloreactive clones, pre-transplant mixed lymphocyte reaction products were sequenced and then compared with unstimulated pre-transplant donor and recipient T cells. What the study reported, not specific to this receptor: GvH clones were found in recipient bone marrow, and some of the GvH clones appeared earlier in ileal mucosa or blood, which is consistent with an intestinal mucosal origin. The relatively low number and heterogeneity of intestinal transplant patients limited the conclusions. Early after transplant, declines in HvG clones were associated with peak levels of circulating GvH clones. High GvH to HvG T cell clonal ratios were observed in the allografts of patients with donor T cell macrochimerism.

CDR3 length: 13 amino acids, cysteine to phenylalanine. Kept here is only the CDR3 DNA, which spans 39 bases and is read in frame from base 1. CDR1 is given as SGHKS and CDR2 as YYEKEE, both from the germline V gene (reference sequence). V and J lose 0 bases and 11 bases, and a span of 11 bases separates them. Libraries were built with the immunoSEQ multiplex PCR assay. For most patients, high-throughput TCR-beta CDR3 sequencing of genomic DNA was performed by Adaptive Biotechnologies. The authors processed their data as follows. TCR sequencing data were retrieved from Adaptive's ImmunoSEQ software for 15 to 20 patients, whereas a few other patients were processed with MiXCR and VDJtools. CDR3 nucleotide sequences shared between donor and recipient were removed because the origin of such sequences could not be assigned. To be classed as alloreactive, a clone needed at least 2-fold expansion over unstimulated cells and a minimum CFSE-low frequency of 0.002% (template counts) or 0.001% (read counts). Clones were considered mappable if detected in sequenced pre-transplant spleen, lymph node, or MLR CFSE-low populations of the donor or recipient. Cumulative frequency of alloreactive clones was calculated as a percentage of all sequences weighted by copy number. The source is immuneACCESS, and TCRdb retained only in-frame sequences with V and J called. Part of the clones is not carried over; for the studies checked, unresolved V genes explain less than half of this, and the remainder is unexplained. V and J calls and clone size are copied from that table; D and trimming were computed from the DNA. Here the sample has roughly 99,000 clones; around 88% occur a single time. Around 1.4% of the sample goes to the ten largest clones.

The receptor chain draws on TRBV5-5 and TRBJ2-2; perhaps TRBD1 is the D gene, with 5 bases matching. Sample: PBMCs, taken 255 days after intestinal transplant. This TCR derives from a human patient who received an intestinal transplant, so some T cells may come from the graft donor. CDR3 region: CASSLAVGLELFF. At the DNA level, the sequence is TGTGCCAGCAGCTTGGCCGTGGGGCTCGAGCTGTTTTTT.